This entry describes one T cell receptor beta chain. The sample is drawn from a study of T cell repertoires in cytomegalovirus infection. Overall study: CMV infection and matching HLA type were both indicated by public TCR beta signatures.

TCRdb independently ran MiXCR on the reads; one entry per CDR3 protein. The sample holds 150,000 to 200,000 distinct CDR3 sequences; approximately 9.6% are singletons and the top ten take approximately 4.6%. V lost 2 bases to trimming and J lost 0 bases; unmatched junction nucleotides: 4. The length of the CDR3 is 16 residues. Germline V lookup: CDR1 SGHVS, CDR2 FQNEAQ. The chain uses TRBV7-8 and TRBJ2-1, with 7 bases that match TRBD2. Sequencing input: PBMCs. This clonotype originated in a human donor in good health (CMV status not recorded). Some clones in this sample may be carry-over from other donors' samples. DNA for the CDR3: TGTGCCAGCAGCTTAAGGGGCGGGAGCTCCTACAATGAGCAGTTCTTC. Protein product: CASSLRGGSSYNEQFF.